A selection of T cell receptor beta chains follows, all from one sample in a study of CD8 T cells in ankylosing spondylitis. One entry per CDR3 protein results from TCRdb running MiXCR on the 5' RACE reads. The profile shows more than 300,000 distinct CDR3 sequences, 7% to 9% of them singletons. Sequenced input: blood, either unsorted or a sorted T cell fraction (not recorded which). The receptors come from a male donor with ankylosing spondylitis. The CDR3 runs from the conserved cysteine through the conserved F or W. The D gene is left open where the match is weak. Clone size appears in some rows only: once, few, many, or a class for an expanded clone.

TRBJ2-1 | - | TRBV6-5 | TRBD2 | CASSYSTASGNNEQFF | TGTGCCAGCAGTTACTCTACGGCTAGCGGGAACAATGAGCAGTTCTTC
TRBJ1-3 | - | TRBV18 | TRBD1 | CASSGPTGGSGGNTIYF | TGTGCCAGCTCCGGACCAACAGGGGGCTCTGGTGGAAACACCATATATTTT
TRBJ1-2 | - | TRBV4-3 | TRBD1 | CASSQQQQGAHHGYTF | TGCGCCAGCAGCCAACAACAACAGGGGGCGCATCATGGCTACACCTTC
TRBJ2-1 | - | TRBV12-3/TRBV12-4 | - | CASRTPRGSSYNEQFF | TGTGCCAGCAGGACCCCCCGAGGGAGCTCCTACAATGAGCAGTTCTTC
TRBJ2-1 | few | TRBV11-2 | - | CASSLGWGPNNNEQFF | TGTGCCAGCAGCTTAGGGTGGGGACCAAATAACAATGAGCAGTTCTTC
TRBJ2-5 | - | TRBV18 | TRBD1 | CASSPGQGATQYF | TGTGCCAGCTCACCGGGACAGGGGGCGACCCAGTACTTC
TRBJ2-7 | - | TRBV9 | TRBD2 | CASSVDLSGRNYEQYF | TGTGCCAGCAGCGTAGACCTCAGCGGGAGGAACTACGAGCAGTACTTC
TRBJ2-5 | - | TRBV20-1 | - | CSAGGARTGETQYF | TGCAGTGCGGGGGGGGCCAGGACGGGGGAGACCCAGTACTTC
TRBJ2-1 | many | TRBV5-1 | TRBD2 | CASSAGTTSNEQFF | TGCGCCAGCAGCGCAGGGACTACTTCGAATGAGCAGTTCTTC
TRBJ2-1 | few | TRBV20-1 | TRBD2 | CSAAGLAYNEQFF | TGCAGTGCTGCGGGACTAGCCTACAATGAGCAGTTCTTC
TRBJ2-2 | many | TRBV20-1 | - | CSARESGTGELFF | TGCAGTGCTAGGGAGTCTGGCACCGGGGAGCTGTTTTTT
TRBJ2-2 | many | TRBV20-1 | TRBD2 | CSAQTSGANTGELFF | TGCAGTGCTCAGACTAGCGGTGCGAACACCGGGGAGCTGTTTTTT
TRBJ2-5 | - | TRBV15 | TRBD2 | CATSRRLAGLQETQYF | TGTGCCACCAGCAGGAGACTAGCGGGACTTCAAGAGACCCAGTACTTC
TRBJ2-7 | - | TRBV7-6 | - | CASSLGLWGYEQYF | TGTGCCAGCAGCTTAGGCCTATGGGGCTACGAGCAGTACTTC
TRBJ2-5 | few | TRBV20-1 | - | CSASAAVQETQYF | TGCAGTGCTAGCGCAGCGGTCCAAGAGACCCAGTACTTC
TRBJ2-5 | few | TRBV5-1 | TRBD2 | CASSIRLAGQTQYF | TGCGCCAGCAGCATCAGACTAGCGGGACAAACCCAGTACTTC
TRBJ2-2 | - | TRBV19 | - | CASSIGSGVSGELFF | TGTGCCAGTAGTATAGGTTCAGGGGTGTCCGGGGAGCTGTTTTTT
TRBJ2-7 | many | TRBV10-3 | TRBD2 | CAISRGDGPYEQYF | TGTGCCATCAGTCGGGGGGACGGCCCCTACGAGCAGTACTTC
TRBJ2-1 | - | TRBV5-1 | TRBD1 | CASSPMAGGYNEQFF | TGCGCCAGCAGCCCGATGGCAGGGGGATACAATGAGCAGTTCTTC
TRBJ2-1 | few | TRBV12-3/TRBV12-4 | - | CASSRRGLGLDNEQFF | TGTGCCAGCAGTCGTCGAGGGCTAGGGCTTGACAATGAGCAGTTCTTC
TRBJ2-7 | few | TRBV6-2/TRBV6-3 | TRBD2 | CASSYSGTSGSYEQYF | TGTGCCAGCAGTTACTCCGGGACTAGCGGGTCCTACGAGCAGTACTTC
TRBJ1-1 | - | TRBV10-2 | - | CASSVIGTEAFF | TGCGCCAGCAGCGTTATAGGTACTGAAGCTTTCTTT
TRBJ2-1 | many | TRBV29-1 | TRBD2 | CSVEESRTSERYNEQFF | TGCAGCGTTGAAGAATCTCGGACTAGCGAGCGGTACAATGAGCAGTTCTTC
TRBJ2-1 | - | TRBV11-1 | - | CASSLALISYEQFF | TGTGCCAGCAGCTTAGCGCTAATTTCGTACGAGCAGTTCTTC
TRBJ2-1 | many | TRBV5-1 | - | CASSLGGPSSYNEQFF | TGCGCCAGCAGCTTGGGGGGGCCGAGCTCCTACAATGAGCAGTTCTTC
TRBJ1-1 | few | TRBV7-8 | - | CASSLGRGQTEAFF | TGTGCCAGCAGCTTAGGCAGGGGTCAGACTGAAGCTTTCTTT
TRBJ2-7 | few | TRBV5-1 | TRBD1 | CASSPRQGVRYEQYF | TGCGCCAGCAGCCCACGACAGGGGGTCCGCTACGAGCAGTACTTC
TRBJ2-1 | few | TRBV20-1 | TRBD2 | CSATSGLAGAEQFF | TGCAGTGCTACTTCGGGACTAGCGGGAGCTGAGCAGTTCTTC
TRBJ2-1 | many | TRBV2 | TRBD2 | CASSPSGRRDEQFF | TGTGCCAGCAGTCCTAGCGGGAGAAGGGATGAGCAGTTCTTC
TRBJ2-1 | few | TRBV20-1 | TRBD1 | CSALNRDRGHNEQFF | TGCAGTGCGCTAAACCGGGACAGGGGTCACAATGAGCAGTTCTTC
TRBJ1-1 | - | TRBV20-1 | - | CSARPGVPEAFF | TGCAGTGCTAGACCCGGGGTCCCTGAAGCTTTCTTT
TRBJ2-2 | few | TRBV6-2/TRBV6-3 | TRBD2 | CASSSRTSGRTNTGELFF | TGTGCCAGCAGTTCCCGGACTAGCGGGAGGACGAACACCGGGGAGCTGTTTTTT
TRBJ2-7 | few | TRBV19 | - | CASSIARGPYEQYF | TGTGCCAGTAGTATAGCACGGGGACCATACGAGCAGTACTTC
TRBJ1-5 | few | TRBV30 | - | CAWGSGAYSNQPQHF | TGTGCCTGGGGGTCAGGGGCCTATAGCAATCAGCCCCAGCATTTT
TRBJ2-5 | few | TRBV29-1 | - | CSVVILGAQETQYF | TGCAGCGTTGTAATTCTCGGGGCGCAAGAGACCCAGTACTTC
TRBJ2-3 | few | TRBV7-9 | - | CASSLVLGLANPDTQYF | TGTGCCAGCAGCTTAGTCTTAGGCCTAGCGAACCCAGATACGCAGTATTTT
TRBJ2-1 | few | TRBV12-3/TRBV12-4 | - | CASTPLGTSKQFF | TGTGCCAGCACCCCCCTAGGGACGTCGAAGCAGTTCTTC
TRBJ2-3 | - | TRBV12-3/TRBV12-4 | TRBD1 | CASSLGTGVPDTQYF | TGTGCCAGCAGTTTAGGGACAGGGGTCCCGGATACGCAGTATTTT
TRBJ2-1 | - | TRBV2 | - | CASRGFGPGSYNEQFF | TGTGCCAGCAGGGGATTTGGCCCGGGCTCCTACAATGAGCAGTTCTTC
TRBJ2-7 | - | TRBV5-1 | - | CASTETGGSYEQYF | TGCGCCAGCACAGAGACTGGGGGCTCCTACGAGCAGTACTTC
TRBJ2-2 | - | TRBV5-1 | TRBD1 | CASSLARTGSTGELFF | TGCGCCAGCAGCTTGGCCAGGACAGGGTCCACCGGGGAGCTGTTTTTT
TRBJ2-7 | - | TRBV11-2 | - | CAASGTGYEQYF | TGTGCCGCCTCAGGGACTGGGTACGAGCAGTACTTC
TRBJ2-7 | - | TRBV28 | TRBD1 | CASSSRWTGRGEQYF | TGTGCCAGCAGTTCCCGTTGGACAGGGCGAGGCGAGCAGTACTTC
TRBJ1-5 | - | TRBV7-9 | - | CASSLYPNQPQHF | TGTGCCAGCAGCTTGTACCCTAACCAGCCCCAGCATTTT
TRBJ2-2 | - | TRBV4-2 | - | CASSQDHFAGKSANTGELFF | TGTGCCAGCAGCCAAGATCACTTCGCGGGCAAAAGCGCGAACACCGGGGAGCTGTTTTTT
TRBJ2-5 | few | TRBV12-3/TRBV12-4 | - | CASRSSTQETQYF | TGTGCCAGCAGGTCCTCAACCCAAGAGACCCAGTACTTC